This TCR beta chain was observed in a study of CD8 T cells in Susac syndrome. It was with random hexamers that about 0.45 to 1 ug RNA was reverse transcribed. Each CDR3 protein gets one entry after TCRdb re-called the immunoSEQ multiplex PCR reads with MiXCR. This table holds some 150,000 distinct CDR3 sequences, about 95% found once. The CDR3 is 15 amino acids. Germline loops: CDR1 SGHTA, CDR2 FQGNSA. The V and J ends lost 6 bases and 3 bases respectively, with 15 bases between them. Sequences were obtained from CD4+ T cells from PBMCs. The chain combines TRBV7-2 with TRBJ2-1, with a possible D match to TRBD2 (6 bases). The clonotype originates from a human donor with Susac syndrome. The CDR3 here is CASSPLGGDYNEQFF. In DNA, the CDR3 is TGTGCCAGCAGTCCCTTGGGCGGGGACTACAATGAGCAGTTCTTC.